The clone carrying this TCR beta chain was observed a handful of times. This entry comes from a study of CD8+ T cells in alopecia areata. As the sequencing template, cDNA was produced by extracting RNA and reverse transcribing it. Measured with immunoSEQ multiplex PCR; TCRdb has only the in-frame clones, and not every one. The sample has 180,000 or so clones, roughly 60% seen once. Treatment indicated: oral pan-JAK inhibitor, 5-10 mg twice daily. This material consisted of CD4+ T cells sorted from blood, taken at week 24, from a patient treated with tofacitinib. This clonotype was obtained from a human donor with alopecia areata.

The CDR3: CASRSDREAESTDTQYF. In DNA form, the CDR3 reads TGTGCCAGTAGATCCGATCGAGAAGCGGAAAGCACAGATACGCAGTATTTT. The rearrangement uses TRBV19 and TRBJ2-3; D perhaps matches TRBD2 (5 bases). CDR1 is LNHDA, CDR2 SQIVND, per germline (reference sequence). The CDR3 covers 17 residues. V lost 6 bases and J 0 bases, leaving 19 bases between the germline ends.